This T cell receptor (beta chain) derives from a study of OX40 agonist ivuxolimab in advanced cancers. Sequencing used immunoSEQ multiplex PCR; TCRdb keeps in-frame clones, though not all of them. The table records about 140,000 clones, 85% to 95% of them present only once. The germline gives CDR1 SGHTA, CDR2 FQGNSA. The CDR3 extends over 15 amino acids. V lost 5 bases and J 2 bases, leaving 15 bases between the germline ends. The source of this sequence is an adult with an advanced solid tumor such as melanoma, head and neck, liver or kidney cancer. Sequenced here: CD4+ or CD8+ T cells sorted from blood, sampled in a trial of the OX40 agonist ivuxolimab. V is TRBV7-2 and J is TRBJ1-2; no clear D. CDR3 DNA: TGTGCCAGCAGCCAAGGTAGTTTAGGGAACTATGGCTACACCTTC. As protein: CASSQGSLGNYGYTF.